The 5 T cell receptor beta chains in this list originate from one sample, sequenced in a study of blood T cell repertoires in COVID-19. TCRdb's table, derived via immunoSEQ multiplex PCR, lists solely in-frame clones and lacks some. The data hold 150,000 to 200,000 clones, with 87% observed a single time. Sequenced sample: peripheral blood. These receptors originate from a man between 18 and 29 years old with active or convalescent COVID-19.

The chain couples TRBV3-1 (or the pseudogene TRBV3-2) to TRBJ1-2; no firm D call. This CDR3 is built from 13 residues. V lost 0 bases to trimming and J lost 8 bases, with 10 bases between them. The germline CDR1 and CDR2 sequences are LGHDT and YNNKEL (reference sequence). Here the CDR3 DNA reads TGTGCCAGCAGCCAAGATGCTATAGAAGGCTACACCTTC. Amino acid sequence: CASSQDAIEGYTF.

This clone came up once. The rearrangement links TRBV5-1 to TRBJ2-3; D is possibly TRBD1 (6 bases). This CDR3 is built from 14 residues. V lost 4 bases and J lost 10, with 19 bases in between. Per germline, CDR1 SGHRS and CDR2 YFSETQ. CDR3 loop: CASSPGPDSFSQYF. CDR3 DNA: TGCGCCAGCAGCCCCGGCCCGGACAGCTTTTCGCAGTATTTT.

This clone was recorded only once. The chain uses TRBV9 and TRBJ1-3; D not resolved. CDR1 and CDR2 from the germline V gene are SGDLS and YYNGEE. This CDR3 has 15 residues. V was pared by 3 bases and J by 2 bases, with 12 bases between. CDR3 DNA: TGTGCCAGCAGCGCACCCCCGGTTCCTGGAAACACCATATATTTT. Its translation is CASSAPPVPGNTIYF.

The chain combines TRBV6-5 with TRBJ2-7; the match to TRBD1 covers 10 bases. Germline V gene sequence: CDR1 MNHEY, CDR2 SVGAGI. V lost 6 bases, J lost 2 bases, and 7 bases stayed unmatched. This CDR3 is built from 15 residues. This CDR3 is CASSYRDRGTYEQYV. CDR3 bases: TGTGCCAGCAGCTACCGGGACAGGGGAACCTACGAGCAGTACGTC.

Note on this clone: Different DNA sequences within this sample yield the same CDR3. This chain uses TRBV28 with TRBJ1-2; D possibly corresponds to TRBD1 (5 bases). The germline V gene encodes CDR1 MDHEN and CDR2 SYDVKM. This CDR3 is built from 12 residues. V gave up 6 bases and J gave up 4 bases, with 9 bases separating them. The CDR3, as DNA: TGTGCCAGCAGACCCGGGGGCTATGGCTACACCTTC. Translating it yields CASRPGGYGYTF.